The 10 T cell receptor beta chains in this list originate from one sample, sequenced in a study of somatic mutations in cytotoxic T cells in rheumatoid arthritis. Clones were read by immunoSEQ multiplex PCR, and TCRdb kept only the in-frame ones, dropping some. The sample contains about 15,000 clones, roughly 73% of which appear only once. The sample was CD8+ T cells sorted from blood. The source of these receptors is an adult with rheumatoid arthritis.

This clone was found once. This chain uses TRBV6-1 with TRBJ1-5; D call uncertain. CDR3 length: 15 amino acids. The germline V gene encodes CDR1 MNHNS and CDR2 SASEGT. With 1 base removed from V and 3 bases from J, the gap between germline ends came to 10 bases. In DNA, the CDR3 is TGTGCCAGCAGTGAAGGGCGGACCTTCAATCAGCCCCAGCATTTT. Amino acid sequence: CASSEGRTFNQPQHF.

This chain joins TRBV4-2 and TRBJ2-2; D possibly uses TRBD1 or TRBD2 (5 bases each). Germline values: CDR1 LGHNA, CDR2 YNFKEQ. This CDR3 has 17 amino acids. Trimming took off 0 bases at V and 4 bases at J, with 15 bases between the two ends. The CDR3 is CASSQEYGTAATGELFF. DNA of the CDR3: TGTGCCAGCAGCCAAGAATACGGGACGGCCGCCACCGGGGAGCTGTTTTTT.

V is TRBV28 and J is TRBJ1-2; D might be TRBD1 (5 bases). Looked up from germline, CDR1 is MDHEN and CDR2 is SYDVKM. The V end was cut by 3 bases, the J end by 4 bases, with 15 bases between. The CDR3 has 15 residues. CDR3 DNA sequence: TGTGCCAGCAGTTTGGCGGGGGGTGGGGGCTATGGCTACACCTTC. It codes for CASSLAGGGGYGYTF.

This chain connects TRBV19 to TRBJ2-1; D is uncertain. The CDR3 consists of 14 residues. V dropped 1 base and J dropped 4 bases, with 8 bases sitting between them. The germline V gene encodes CDR1 LNHDA and CDR2 SQIVND (reference sequence). The CDR3 reads CASSIGTGYNEQFF. For the CDR3, the DNA is TGTGCCAGTAGTATAGGGACCGGTTACAATGAGCAGTTCTTC.

The gene calls are TRBV6-1 and TRBJ2-7, with 8 bases that match TRBD1. After removal of 5 bases from V and 3 bases from J, the junction contained 0 bases not matched to a gene. The CDR3 has 12 residues. CDR1 and CDR2 (germline): MNHNS, SASEGT. CDR3 in DNA: TGTGCCAGCAGTACAGGGGGCTACGAGCAGTACGTC. Translating it yields CASSTGGYEQYV.

The CDR3 DNA reads TGTGCCAGCAGGGAGGGGGGAGTGACTGAAGCTTTCTTT. Translation: CASREGGVTEAFF. J is TRBJ1-1 and V is TRBV11-1; D might be TRBD1 (6 bases). The germline V gene has CDR1 SGHAT and CDR2 FQDESV (reference sequence). Trimming stripped 6 bases from V and 5 bases from J, with 13 bases between. The CDR3 length is 13 residues.

In this sample, this clone turned up once. The V gene is TRBV19, the J gene TRBJ2-3; weak D call: TRBD1 (6 bases). Trimming shortened V by 4 bases and J by 2 bases, and 13 bases separated the two germline ends. This CDR3 region has 15 residues. Per the germline V gene, CDR1 is LNHDA and CDR2 is SQIVND (reference sequence). CDR3 loop: CASSTERGNTDTQYF. The CDR3 DNA follows: TGTGCCAGTAGTACCGAAAGGGGGAACACAGATACGCAGTATTTT.

The genes are TRBV6-4 and TRBJ2-2; D ambiguous. Trimming took 2 bases from V and 2 from J, leaving 6 bases between them. Germline V CDR1 and CDR2: MRHNA, SNTAGT. The CDR3 loop spans 14 amino acids. The CDR3 reads CASSDRDNTGELFF. The CDR3 DNA reads as TGTGCCAGCAGTGACAGAGACAACACCGGGGAGCTGTTTTTT.

The chain is built from TRBV4-1 and TRBJ2-7, with 12 bases aligning to TRBD1. The CDR3 loop spans 16 amino acids. Germline V gene sequence: CDR1 MGHRA, CDR2 YSYEKL. V trimming: 1 base; J trimming: 4 bases; junction bases outside the gene matches: 5. Written as DNA, the CDR3 is TGCGCCAGCAGCCAAGCGCTGGGACAGGGGGCTTACGAGCAGTACTTC. It encodes CASSQALGQGAYEQYF.

The chain uses TRBV4-1 and TRBJ2-1, with no clear D. Germline V gene data show CDR1 as MGHRA and CDR2 as YSYEKL. The germline V and J ends were trimmed by 4 bases and 5 bases, with 15 bases remaining between them. CDR3 length: 15 amino acids. In DNA form, the CDR3 reads TGCGCCAGCAGCCCCCGTGCAGTGCCTAACAATGAGCAGTTCTTC. Protein product: CASSPRAVPNNEQFF.